A single sample gave rise to the 29 T cell receptor beta chains below, sequenced in a study of T cells in women clearing cervical HPV infection. TCRdb's table, derived via immunoSEQ multiplex PCR, lists solely in-frame clones and lacks some. The clone table shows approximately 18,000 clones, with the ten largest holding around 11%. Source material: blood buffy coat. These receptors all stem from a woman aged 18 to 75 with a cervical HPV16 infection that either progressed to CIN3+ or cleared (not recorded which).

As regards this clone: The CDR3 goes on 3 residues after the read ends, and that part is filled in from the germline J gene. This chain joins TRBV20-1 and TRBJ1-2, with TRBD1 matching 11 bases. The CDR3 is 15 residues long. Per germline, CDR1 DFQATT and CDR2 SNEGSKA (reference sequence). Losses at the gene ends were 8 bases for V and 2 bases for J; bases not matched to a gene: 10. Partial CDR3 DNA: TGCAGTCCTTCTGGGACAGGGGGATGGAACTATGGC. It translates to CSPSGTGGWNYG. The whole CDR3 region reads CSPSGTGGWNYGYTF.

Comments on this clone: The sequenced fragment ends 3 residues before the CDR3 boundary, so the rest is inferred from the germline J gene. The V and J genes are TRBV5-6 and TRBJ2-1; 8 bases align to TRBD2. Germline V lookup: CDR1 SGHDT, CDR2 YYEEEE. After removal of 4 bases from V and 4 bases from J, the junction contained 7 bases not matched to a gene. The CDR3 is made up of 15 amino acids. Here the CDR3 reads CASSVGLGVYNEQFF. The CDR3 bases that were read are TGTGCCAGCAGCGTGGGACTAGGAGTGTACAATGAG. The whole variable domain, filled in from reference TRBV5-6 and TRBJ2-1, reads DAGVTQSPTHLIKTRGQQVTLRCSPKSGHDTVSWYQQALGQGPQFIFQYYEEEERQRGNFPDRFSGHQFPNYSSELNVNALLLGDSALYLCASSVGLGVYNEQFFGPGTRLTVL.

On this clone: The read is 3 residues too short to cover the CDR3 end, so that end is filled in from the germline J gene. This chain joins TRBV7-9 and TRBJ1-4; 8 positions match TRBD1. V shed 5 bases and J 8 bases; nucleotides not matched to a gene: 10. CDR1 is SEHNR and CDR2 is FQNEAQ in the germline V gene (reference sequence). The CDR3 extends over 15 amino acids. This CDR3 reads CASSLQGDYGEKLFF. The CDR3 DNA, read in part, is TGTGCCAGCAGCCTACAGGGGGATTACGGGGAAAAA.

Details on this clone: The read gets to within 3 residues of the CDR3 end, and the germline J gene fills in the rest. The J gene is TRBJ1-1, the V gene TRBV20-1, with D maybe TRBD1 (6 bases). The CDR3 contains 15 residues. V lost 4 bases and J lost 3, with 18 bases in between. Germline CDR1 is DFQATT and CDR2 is SNEGSKA (reference sequence). The CDR3: CSANRIDRTYTEAFF. The CDR3 DNA, read in part, is TGCAGTGCTAACAGAATCGACAGGACGTACACTGAA.

A word on this clone: Read coverage stops 3 residues before the CDR3 terminus; the germline J gene supplies the remainder. The J gene is TRBJ2-3, the V gene TRBV5-1; 7 nucleotides match TRBD2. With V trimmed by 7 bases and J by 6 bases, 11 bases remained unmatched. Per germline, CDR1 SGHRS and CDR2 YFSETQ. The CDR3 is 14 amino acids. The CDR3: CASQPWGGADTQYF. The part of the CDR3 DNA that was read is TGCGCCAGCCAGCCCTGGGGAGGGGCGGATACG.

Notes on this clone: The read ends 3 residues shy of where the CDR3 ends; the end is completed using the germline J gene. The chain links TRBV28 to TRBJ2-7; 10 bases match TRBD2. CDR3 length: 14 residues. V was clipped by 10 bases and J by 2 bases; unmatched bases: 8. Germline V gives CDR1 MDHEN, CDR2 SYDVKM. CDR3 bases read: TGTGCCACGCTAATAGCGGGAGGCCCCTACGAG. It encodes CATLIAGGPYE. The whole CDR3 protein is CATLIAGGPYEQYF.

Concerning this clone: Coverage ceases 3 residues before the CDR3 finishes, and the germline J gene fills in the end. The chain is built from TRBV30 and TRBJ1-3; 9 nucleotides agree with TRBD1. CDR3 size: 14 residues. Germline V gives CDR1 GTSNPN, CDR2 SVGIG (reference sequence). J gave up 0 bases and V 7 bases, and 4 bases lay outside the gene matches. The CDR3 protein is CASQGARSGNTIYF. CDR3 bases read: TGTGCCTCACAGGGGGCCCGCTCTGGAAACACC. The full variable domain, with the rest looked up from reference TRBV30 and TRBJ1-3, is SQTIHQWPATLVQPVGSPLSLECTVEGTSNPNLYWYRQAAGRGLQLLFYSVGIGQISSEVPQNLSASRPQDRQFILSSKKLLLSDSGFYLCASQGARSGNTIYFGEGSWLTVV.

Turning to this clone: Coverage ceases 3 residues before the CDR3 finishes, and the germline J gene fills in the end. The chain has TRBV20-1 and TRBJ1-1, with a tentative D call TRBD1 (6 bases). The CDR3 totals 14 residues. V was trimmed by 0 bases and J by 6 bases, leaving 14 bases between them. Looked up from germline, CDR1 is DFQATT and CDR2 is SNEGSKA (reference sequence). The CDR3 here is CSARDLVQGPEAFF. Partial CDR3 DNA: TGCAGTGCTAGAGACTTGGTGCAGGGGCCTGAA.

In regard to this clone: The read stops 3 residues short of the end of the CDR3; the missing end is completed from the germline J gene. The rearrangement links TRBV20-1 to TRBJ2-3; TRBD2 is a possible D gene (6 bases). CDR1 and CDR2 from the germline V gene are DFQATT and SNEGSKA (reference sequence). Trimming removed 8 bases from V and 2 bases from J, with 17 bases in between. This CDR3 comprises 14 residues. CDR3 DNA (partial): TGCAGTCAAACGCGGGGTGGGAACACAGATACG. Protein: CSQTRGGNTDT. The full-length CDR3 reads as CSQTRGGNTDTQYF.

Regarding this clone: With the read ending 3 residues before the CDR3 end, the germline J gene is used to fill in that end. The chain uses TRBV7-9 and TRBJ2-2; 8 positions match TRBD1. J lost 4 bases, V lost 2 bases, and 3 bases had no gene match. This CDR3 spans 15 amino acids. In germline, CDR1 is SEHNR, CDR2 FQNEAQ (reference sequence). The CDR3 reads CASSLWTGSTGELFF. The sequenced CDR3 bases are TGTGCCAGCAGCTTATGGACAGGGAGCACCGGGGAG.

Notes on this clone: From the germline J gene comes the end of the CDR3, since the read stops 3 residues before it. This rearrangement joins TRBV19 to TRBJ1-1; 10 bases fit TRBD1. Germline trimming cut 8 bases from V and 1 base from J; bases unmatched to any gene: 7. Germline V lookup: CDR1 LNHDA, CDR2 SQIVND (reference sequence). This CDR3 is built from 15 residues. The CDR3 DNA, read in part, is TGTGCCAGTCGGACAGGGGGAAATCGGAACACTGAA. It codes for CASRTGGNRNTE. The full-length CDR3 reads as CASRTGGNRNTEAFF.

Concerning this clone itself: The observed sequence ends 3 residues before the CDR3 terminus, with the missing tail filled in from the germline J gene. The rearrangement uses TRBV11-2 and TRBJ2-5, with 9 bases fitting TRBD2. V lost 3 bases to trimming and J lost 1 base; unmatched junction nucleotides: 3. The germline CDR1 and CDR2 sequences are SGHAT and FQNNGV. The CDR3 loop spans 15 amino acids. This chain's CDR3 is CASSFGGGAQETQYF. CDR3 bases read: TGTGCCAGCAGCTTTGGCGGGGGGGCCCAAGAGACC.

A word on this clone: The CDR3 end is not reached by the read, which stops 3 residues before it; the germline J gene fills it in. The V and J genes are TRBV5-1 and TRBJ2-3; the D gene is possibly TRBD1 (5 bases). The CDR3 length is 16 residues. The germline V gene encodes CDR1 SGHRS and CDR2 YFSETQ. V was trimmed by 0 bases and J by 5 bases, leaving 16 bases between them. The CDR3 bases that were read are TGCGCCAGCAGCTTGGACTGGGGCCCCCCAGGAGATACG. Translating it yields CASSLDWGPPGDT. The entire CDR3 is CASSLDWGPPGDTQYF.

By frequency, this clone is medium-sized (0.01 to 0.1%). With the read ending 3 residues before the CDR3 end, the germline J gene is used to fill in that end. The gene calls are TRBV19 and TRBJ1-1, with a possible D match to TRBD1 (5 bases). The CDR3 has 13 residues. Germline V gene lookup returns CDR1 LNHDA and CDR2 SQIVND (reference sequence). V was trimmed by 9 bases and J by 5 bases, leaving 16 bases between them. CDR3 sequence: CASFPRGRTEAFF. CDR3 bases read: TGTGCCAGCTTTCCGAGGGGCCGAACTGAA.

As regards this clone: The read stops 3 residues short of the end of the CDR3; the missing end is completed from the germline J gene. The rearrangement uses TRBV20-1 and TRBJ2-7, with D unresolved. The CDR3 consists of 15 residues. CDR1 is DFQATT, CDR2 SNEGSKA, per germline (reference sequence). V was pared by 5 bases and J by 0 bases, with 17 bases between. The CDR3 region is CSAGVPATASYEQYF. Incomplete CDR3 DNA: TGCAGTGCTGGAGTCCCTGCTACCGCCTCCTACGAG.

On this clone: The CDR3 end falls 3 residues outside the read, so it is completed with the germline J gene. The chain links TRBV30 to TRBJ1-1; a possible D gene is TRBD1 (6 bases). V dropped 1 base and J dropped 0 bases, with 15 bases sitting between them. The length of the CDR3 is 16 residues. Germline CDR1 and CDR2: GTSNPN and SVGIG (reference sequence). CDR3: CAWSGTTGGLNTEAFF. The sequenced part of the CDR3 DNA is TGTGCCTGGAGTGGAACCACGGGGGGGCTGAACACTGAA.

A remark on this clone: The read ends 3 residues shy of where the CDR3 ends; the end is completed using the germline J gene. The chain carries TRBV7-3 and TRBJ2-1; 12 nucleotides agree with TRBD2. V shed 5 bases and J 6 bases; nucleotides not matched to a gene: 5. Germline V gene data show CDR1 as SGHTA and CDR2 as FQGTGA. This CDR3 spans 15 amino acids. The covered CDR3 bases are TGTGCCAGCAGCCCTAGCGGGGGGGCGATCAATGAG. This gives the protein CASSPSGGAINE. The full-length CDR3 reads as CASSPSGGAINEQFF.

Measured by frequency, this clone is medium-sized. The CDR3 sequence: CASRSAHTQYF. CDR3 bases read: TGCGCCAGCAGAAGCGCACATACG. V and J are TRBV10-1 and TRBJ2-3, with D unclear. The observed sequence ends 3 residues before the CDR3 terminus, with the missing tail filled in from the germline J gene. V was clipped by 6 bases and J by 7 bases, with 8 bases between them. CDR1 and CDR2 from the germline V gene are WNHNN and SYGVQD (reference sequence). This CDR3 spans 11 amino acids.

Turning to this clone: Coverage ceases 3 residues before the CDR3 finishes, and the germline J gene fills in the end. The V gene is TRBV5-1, the J gene TRBJ2-5, with D perhaps matching TRBD2 (6 bases). CDR3 length equals 14 residues. Looked up from germline, CDR1 is SGHRS and CDR2 is YFSETQ. The ends were cut back, 2 bases at V and 5 bases at J, with 13 bases in the middle. The CDR3 bases that were read are TGCGCCAGCAGCTTACAGGAACGGGGGGAGACC. It encodes CASSLQERGET. The whole CDR3 protein is CASSLQERGETQYF.

This clone is medium-sized by frequency. Read sequence stops 3 residues before the CDR3 end, and the germline J gene provides the missing end. This rearrangement joins TRBV10-3 to TRBJ2-3; no clear D gene. Germline values: CDR1 ENHRY, CDR2 SYGVKD. V lost 4 bases to trimming and J lost 1 base, with 9 bases between them. The CDR3 extends over 14 amino acids. The chain's CDR3 is CAISVRRGTDTQYF. The covered CDR3 bases are TGTGCCATCAGTGTTCGCCGGGGCACAGATACG.

A note on this clone: Read coverage stops 3 residues before the CDR3 terminus; the germline J gene supplies the remainder. This chain joins TRBV2 and TRBJ2-7; 9 nucleotides agree with TRBD1. J was trimmed by 5 bases and V by 5 bases; bases with no gene match: 7. There are 14 residues in the CDR3. CDR1 and CDR2 from the germline V gene are SNHLY and FYNNEI. CDR3 protein: CASSWDRAGDEQYF. The covered CDR3 bases are TGTGCCAGCAGTTGGGACAGGGCGGGCGACGAG.

Comments on this clone: The read comes to an end 3 residues before the CDR3 does, leaving the germline J gene to fill in the end. The genes are TRBV23-1 and TRBJ1-1; D is uncertain. TRBV23-1 is treated as an ORF (open reading frame) with a function not yet certain. V lost 0 bases to trimming and J lost 5 bases, with 13 bases between them. The CDR3 spans 15 residues. The CDR3 loop reads CASSQSRARRTEAFF. The sequenced CDR3 bases are TGCGCCAGCAGTCAATCGAGGGCCCGTCGGACTGAA.

Points on this clone: The missing CDR3 end, 3 residues past where the read stops, is filled in from the germline J gene. V and J are TRBV7-2 and TRBJ2-2; TRBD2 matches 7 bases. This CDR3 has 15 residues. V was clipped by 1 base and J by 6 bases; unmatched bases: 5. From germline, CDR1 is SGHTA and CDR2 FQGNSA. The DNA read from the CDR3 is TGTGCCAGCAGCTTAGGGGGGGGACCTTCCGGGGAG. Its translation is CASSLGGGPSGE. The whole CDR3 reads CASSLGGGPSGELFF.

Concerning this clone: The sequenced fragment ends 3 residues before the CDR3 boundary, so the rest is inferred from the germline J gene. This chain links TRBV12-3 or TRBV12-4 with TRBJ2-5; TRBD1 is a possible D gene (6 bases). The CDR3 extends over 12 amino acids. With 2 bases removed from V and 7 bases from J, the gap between germline ends came to 8 bases. CDR3 region: CASSLQGTTQYF. CDR3 DNA (partial): TGTGCCAGCAGTTTACAGGGGACGACC.

With respect to this clone: The missing CDR3 end, 3 residues past where the read stops, is filled in from the germline J gene. The rearrangement joins TRBV19 to TRBJ1-1; D might be TRBD1 (6 bases). The germline V gene has CDR1 LNHDA and CDR2 SQIVND (reference sequence). Trimming took 7 bases from V and 2 from J, leaving 14 bases between them. This CDR3 has 14 amino acids. The CDR3 DNA, read in part, is TGTGCCAGTACCGCGACAGGTGGAAACACTGAA. Translated, it gives CASTATGGNTE. The whole CDR3 region reads CASTATGGNTEAFF.

A word on this clone: The CDR3 end lies 3 residues beyond the end of the read and is filled in from the germline J gene. The gene calls are TRBV9 and TRBJ2-1, with D possibly TRBD2 on 6 matching bases. CDR3 length: 14 residues. Trimming took off 4 bases at V and 2 bases at J, with 10 bases between the two ends. Germline-derived CDR1 and CDR2 are SGDLS and YYNGEE. The CDR3 reads CASSRRETYNEQFF. The sequenced part of the CDR3 DNA is TGTGCCAGCAGCCGGCGGGAAACCTACAATGAG.

Points on this clone: The sequenced fragment ends 3 residues before the CDR3 boundary, so the rest is inferred from the germline J gene. This sequence joins TRBV4-1 and TRBJ2-7, with 9 nucleotides matching TRBD1. This CDR3 region has 14 residues. Germline values: CDR1 MGHRA, CDR2 YSYEKL. V was pared by 1 base and J by 3 bases, with 1 base of the junction left unmatched. The CDR3 region is CASSQVTGGYEQYF. CDR3 DNA (partial): TGCGCCAGCAGCCAAGTGACAGGGGGCTACGAG.

Considering frequency, this clone is medium-sized (0.01 to 0.1%). The read terminates 3 residues before the CDR3 end, so the remaining end is supplied by the germline J gene. The V gene is TRBV19, the J gene TRBJ2-2; TRBD2 matches 13 bases. The V and J ends lost 3 bases and 7 bases, in that order; junction bases with no gene match: 2. CDR1 and CDR2 (germline): LNHDA, SQIVND (reference sequence). There are 15 residues in the CDR3. The CDR3 loop reads CASSMGTSGNGELFF. Partial CDR3 DNA: TGTGCCAGTAGTATGGGGACTAGCGGGAACGGGGAG.

In the case of this clone: From the germline J gene comes the end of the CDR3, since the read stops 3 residues before it. This chain uses TRBV12-3 or TRBV12-4 with TRBJ2-1; D not certain. The CDR3 contains 14 residues. Trimming pared 5 bases from V and 6 bases from J, leaving 14 bases between. CDR3 sequence: CASSLASSINEQFF. The sequenced CDR3 bases are TGTGCCAGCAGTCTCGCCTCTAGTATCAATGAG.